The 23 T cell receptor beta chains below come from one sample, sequenced in a study of technical replicates of blood from several donors. Sequencing was performed with immunoSEQ multiplex PCR; in TCRdb, only in-frame clones are kept and a portion is missing. The table includes 45,000 to 60,000 clones, more than 70% detected once. The specimen was PBMCs. The receptors here all came from a human donor in good health. Some clones in this sample may be carry-over from other donors' samples.

The chain combines TRBV9 with TRBJ1-1; D gene uncertain. Trimming removed 4 bases from V and 5 bases from J, with 24 bases in between. Germline values: CDR1 SGDLS, CDR2 YYNGEE. CDR3 length equals 17 residues. CDR3 protein: CASSPNPWAGGRTEAFF. The CDR3 coding sequence is TGTGCCAGCAGCCCGAACCCCTGGGCTGGTGGGAGGACTGAAGCTTTCTTT.

The genes are TRBV25-1 and TRBJ2-4, with D possibly matching TRBD2 (6 bases). CDR1 is MGHDK, CDR2 SYGVNS, per germline. CDR3 size: 16 residues. Trimming removed 1 base at V and 3 bases at J, with 13 bases between. CDR3 nucleotides: TGTGCCAGCAGTGAATGGGCAGAGGGAGGCAAAAACATTCAGTACTTC. Protein sequence: CASSEWAEGGKNIQYF.

The CDR3 sequence is CASKLVLNRGDGYTF. DNA for the CDR3: TGCGCCAGCAAACTTGTTTTGAATAGAGGAGATGGCTACACCTTC. The J gene is TRBJ1-2, the V gene TRBV5-1; D not certain. Germline V CDR1 and CDR2: SGHRS, YFSETQ. Between the trimmed V and J ends, which lost 6 bases and 6 bases, there was a span of 21 bases. This CDR3 is built from 15 residues.

The gene calls are TRBV9 and TRBJ2-7; D call uncertain. Germline CDR1 and CDR2: SGDLS and YYNGEE. This CDR3 spans 15 amino acids. V was pared by 0 bases and J by 0 bases, with 10 bases between. The CDR3 coding sequence is TGTGCCAGCAGCGTAGGGTTCGGAGCCTCCTACGAGCAGTACTTC. Its protein product is CASSVGFGASYEQYF.

V gene TRBV6-1 combines with J gene TRBJ2-3; 7 bases align to TRBD1. The CDR3 runs 15 residues. J lost 1 base, V lost 7 bases, and 8 bases had no gene match. Germline CDR1 and CDR2: MNHNS and SASEGT. CDR3 region: CASTRLTGGTDTQYF. As DNA, the CDR3 is TGTGCCAGCACCAGACTTACAGGGGGCACAGATACGCAGTATTTT.

V is TRBV9 and J is TRBJ1-5, with D perhaps matching TRBD1 (5 bases). V lost 1 base and J lost 4, with 12 bases in between. Germline V gives CDR1 SGDLS, CDR2 YYNGEE. CDR3 length equals 15 residues. The CDR3 bases are TGTGCCAGCAGCGTACCCCGGACACCGAATCAGCCCCAGCATTTT. It is translated as CASSVPRTPNQPQHF.

The chain joins TRBV4-1 to TRBJ1-6; 7 bases fit TRBD1. This CDR3 has 17 amino acids. Germline V gene data show CDR1 as MGHRA and CDR2 as YSYEKL. V was clipped by 0 bases and J by 7 bases; unmatched bases: 9. The CDR3 loop reads CASSQDIRGSENSPLHF. The CDR3 DNA follows: TGCGCCAGCAGCCAAGATATCAGGGGGTCTGAGAATTCACCCCTCCACTTT.

In DNA form, the CDR3 reads TGCGCCAGCAGCCAAGATCGCAGCGGGGGTTACGAGCAGTACTTC. Protein product: CASSQDRSGGYEQYF. This rearrangement joins TRBV4-3 to TRBJ2-7; TRBD2 agrees at 8 bases. There are 15 residues in the CDR3. Trimming cost V 0 bases and J 4 bases; bases outside gene matches: 5. CDR1 is LGHNA, CDR2 YSLEER, per germline.

V usage is TRBV9 and J usage is TRBJ2-7; D call uncertain. This CDR3 region has 13 residues. The germline V gene encodes CDR1 SGDLS and CDR2 YYNGEE. The V end lost 4 bases, the J end lost 0 bases, and 8 bases lay between the germline ends. CDR3 in amino acids: CASSPVSSYEQYF. The CDR3 DNA sequence: TGTGCCAGCAGCCCAGTGTCCTCCTACGAGCAGTACTTC.

This sequence joins TRBV6-1 and TRBJ2-3, with D tentatively TRBD2 (6 bases). This CDR3 is 15 amino acids long. Between the trimmed V and J ends, which lost 6 bases and 2 bases, there was a span of 15 bases. Per the germline V gene, CDR1 is MNHNS and CDR2 is SASEGT. The CDR3 coding sequence is TGTGCCAGCAGCCCCCGACTAGGGGTCACAGATACGCAGTATTTT. It encodes CASSPRLGVTDTQYF.

This clone is judged medium-sized. The chain uses TRBV5-4 and TRBJ1-2, with 11 bases that match TRBD1. CDR3 length: 17 amino acids. Germline CDR1 reads SGHNT; CDR2 reads YYREEE (reference sequence). With V trimmed by 4 bases and J by 2 bases, 10 bases remained unmatched. CDR3 residues: CASSPLDRGPSNYGYTF. The CDR3 DNA sequence: TGTGCCAGCAGCCCGCTGGACAGGGGGCCTTCAAACTATGGCTACACCTTC. The whole variable domain, filled in from reference TRBV5-4 and TRBJ1-2, reads ETGVTQSPTHLIKTRGQQVTLRCSSQSGHNTVSWYQQALGQGPQFIFQYYREEENGRGNFPPRFSGLQFPNYSSELNVNALELDDSALYLCASSPLDRGPSNYGYTFGSGTRLTVV.

The chain employs TRBV19 and TRBJ2-7; possible D gene TRBD2, 6 bases. The CDR3 runs to 18 residues. Trimming left V 10 bases short and J 1 base short, with 29 bases between. CDR1 LNHDA and CDR2 SQIVND come from the germline V gene (reference sequence). CDR3 amino acids: CATAILIDRDSKSYEQYF. CDR3 coding DNA: TGTGCCACCGCAATTCTCATCGACCGGGACTCAAAATCCTACGAGCAGTACTTC.

The chain employs TRBV29-1 and TRBJ1-1, with 8 bases matching TRBD1. This CDR3 region has 16 residues. Germline CDR1 and CDR2: SQVTM and ANQGSEA. Unmatched junction bases numbered 10, after V lost 4 bases and J lost 0 bases. Written as DNA, the CDR3 is TGCAGCGTTGGTAAGGAGACAGGGGTTATGAACACTGAAGCTTTCTTT. Translation gives CSVGKETGVMNTEAFF.

This clone has only one observation. The V gene is TRBV5-5, the J gene TRBJ2-3; 8 bases fit TRBD2. The CDR3 extends over 16 amino acids. CDR1 and CDR2 (germline): SGHKS, YYEKEE (reference sequence). V lost 4 bases to trimming and J lost 4 bases; unmatched junction nucleotides: 11. CDR3 DNA: TGTGCCAGCAGCGGCGCCGGGACTAGTAACGCAGATACGCAGTATTTT. Its protein product is CASSGAGTSNADTQYF.

This clone was detected only once. The chain uses TRBV5-1 and TRBJ2-1; D ambiguous. The CDR3 length is 14 residues. Germline assignment: CDR1 SGHRS and CDR2 YFSETQ. Deletions cut 0 bases from V and 7 bases from J, with 11 bases between. For the CDR3, the DNA is TGCGCCAGCAGCTTGGATGTTCCCCGGAATGAGCAGTTCTTC. Translated: CASSLDVPRNEQFF.

CDR3 protein: CASSGNRDTLRYGYTF. Here the CDR3 DNA reads TGTGCCAGCAGCGGTAACCGGGACACCCTTCGGTATGGCTACACCTTC. V gene TRBV9 combines with J gene TRBJ1-2; weak D call: TRBD1 (6 bases). There are 16 residues in the CDR3. The germline V and J ends were trimmed by 3 bases and 5 bases, with 20 bases remaining between them. In germline, CDR1 is SGDLS, CDR2 YYNGEE.

This clone was observed once. This chain joins TRBV5-4 and TRBJ2-5; D unclear. CDR1 and CDR2 from the germline V gene are SGHNT and YYREEE (reference sequence). The CDR3 loop spans 13 amino acids. Between the trimmed V and J ends, which lost 1 base and 5 bases, there was a span of 9 bases. The CDR3 DNA reads TGTGCCAGCAGCTTGTCTCTAGAGGAGACCCAGTACTTC. This gives the protein CASSLSLEETQYF.

For the CDR3, the DNA is TGTGCCAGCTCACTACAGATAGCGGGTGCCTACAATGAGCAGTTCTTC. As protein: CASSLQIAGAYNEQFF. The chain employs TRBV18 and TRBJ2-1, with 7 nucleotides matching TRBD2. This CDR3 has 16 amino acids. J lost 2 bases, V lost 4 bases, and 8 bases had no gene match. Germline lookup yields CDR1 KGHSH and CDR2 LQKENI.

The chain recombines TRBV2 with TRBJ2-1; TRBD1 agrees at 12 bases. The V and J ends lost 7 bases and 7 bases, in that order; junction bases with no gene match: 8. There are 15 residues in the CDR3. CDR1 and CDR2 from the germline V gene are SNHLY and FYNNEI. CDR3 region: CASKAGTGGENEQFF. The CDR3 region has the DNA TGTGCCAGCAAGGCCGGGACAGGGGGCGAGAATGAGCAGTTCTTC.

This rearrangement joins TRBV11-3 to TRBJ2-2; D remains ambiguous. V was trimmed by 0 bases and J by 7 bases, leaving 6 bases between them. This CDR3 has 13 residues. CDR1 is SGHNT, CDR2 YENEEA, per germline. The CDR3 DNA is TGTGCCAGCAGCTTAGATCAAAACGGGGAGCTGTTTTTT. It encodes CASSLDQNGELFF.

The sample holds a few counts of this clone. V is TRBV6-5 and J is TRBJ1-1; weak D call: TRBD1 (6 bases). The CDR3 extends over 13 amino acids. Per the germline V gene, CDR1 is MNHEY and CDR2 is SVGAGI. The V gene lost 2 bases and the J gene lost 8 bases, with 12 bases spanning the gap. For the CDR3, the DNA is TGTGCCAGCAGTTACCCGGACAGCATAGAAGCTTTCTTT. This codes for CASSYPDSIEAFF.

The chain carries TRBV7-2 and TRBJ1-2; tentatively, D is TRBD1 (6 bases). This CDR3 comprises 13 residues. Trimming removed 6 bases at V and 4 bases at J, with 12 bases between. The germline CDR1 and CDR2 sequences are SGHTA and FQGNSA. The CDR3 is CASRKEGGYGYTF. Here the CDR3 DNA reads TGTGCCAGCAGGAAGGAAGGGGGCTATGGCTACACCTTC.

The J gene is TRBJ2-1, the V gene TRBV30, with no clear D. The CDR3 consists of 11 residues. V was cut by 7 bases and J by 7 bases, with 11 bases left in between. Germline-derived CDR1 and CDR2 are GTSNPN and SVGIG (reference sequence). The DNA of the CDR3 is TGTGCCTCTAATAGCCGTAATGAGCAGTTCTTC. Translation: CASNSRNEQFF.